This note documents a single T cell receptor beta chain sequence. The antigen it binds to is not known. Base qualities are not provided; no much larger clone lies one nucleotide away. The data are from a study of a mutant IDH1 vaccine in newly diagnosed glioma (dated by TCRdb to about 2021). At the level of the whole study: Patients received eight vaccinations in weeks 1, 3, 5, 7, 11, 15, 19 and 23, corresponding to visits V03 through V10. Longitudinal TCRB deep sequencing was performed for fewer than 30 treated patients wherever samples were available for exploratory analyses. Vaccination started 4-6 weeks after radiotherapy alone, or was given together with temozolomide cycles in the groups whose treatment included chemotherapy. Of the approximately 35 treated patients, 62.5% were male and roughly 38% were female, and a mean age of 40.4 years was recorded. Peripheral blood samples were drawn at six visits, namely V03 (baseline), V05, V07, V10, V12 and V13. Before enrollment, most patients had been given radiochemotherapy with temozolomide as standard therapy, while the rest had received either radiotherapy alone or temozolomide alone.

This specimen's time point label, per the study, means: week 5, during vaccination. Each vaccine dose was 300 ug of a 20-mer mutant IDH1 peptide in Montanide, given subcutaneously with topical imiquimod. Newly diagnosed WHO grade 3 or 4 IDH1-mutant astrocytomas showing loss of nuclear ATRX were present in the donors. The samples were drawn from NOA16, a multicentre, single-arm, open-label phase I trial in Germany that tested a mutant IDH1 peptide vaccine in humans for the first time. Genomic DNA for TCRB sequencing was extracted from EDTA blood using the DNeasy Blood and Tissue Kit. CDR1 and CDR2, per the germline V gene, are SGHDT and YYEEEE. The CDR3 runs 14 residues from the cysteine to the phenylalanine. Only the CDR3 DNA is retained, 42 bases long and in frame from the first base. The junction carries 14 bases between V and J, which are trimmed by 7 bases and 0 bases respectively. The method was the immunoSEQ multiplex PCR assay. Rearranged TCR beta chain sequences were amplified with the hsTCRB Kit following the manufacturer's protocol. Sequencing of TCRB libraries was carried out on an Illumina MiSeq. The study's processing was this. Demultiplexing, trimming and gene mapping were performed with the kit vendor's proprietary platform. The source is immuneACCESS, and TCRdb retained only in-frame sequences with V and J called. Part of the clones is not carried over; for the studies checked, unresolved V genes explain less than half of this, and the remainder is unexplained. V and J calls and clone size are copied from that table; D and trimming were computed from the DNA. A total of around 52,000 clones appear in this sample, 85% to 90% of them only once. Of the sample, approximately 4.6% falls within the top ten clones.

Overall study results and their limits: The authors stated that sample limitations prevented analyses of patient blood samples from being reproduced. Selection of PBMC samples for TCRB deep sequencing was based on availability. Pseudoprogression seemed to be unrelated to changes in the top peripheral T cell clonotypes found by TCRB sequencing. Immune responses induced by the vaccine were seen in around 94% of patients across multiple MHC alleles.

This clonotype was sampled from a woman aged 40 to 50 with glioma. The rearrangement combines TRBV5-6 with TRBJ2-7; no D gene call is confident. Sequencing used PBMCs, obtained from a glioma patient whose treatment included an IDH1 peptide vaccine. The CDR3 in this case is CASSSRQSSYEQYF. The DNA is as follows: TGTGCCAGCTCTTCCCGCCAGAGCTCCTACGAGCAGTACTTC.